The rows below give T cell receptor beta chains drawn from one sample of a study of blood T cell repertoires in COVID-19. Data came from immunoSEQ multiplex PCR; TCRdb stores just in-frame clones and leaves some out. The profile shows about 82,000 clones, 85% of them singletons. The material sequenced was peripheral blood. The receptors originated from an elderly man with active or convalescent COVID-19. Each CDR3 is given with its conserved first and last residue. The D gene is left open where the match is weak. Clone size is not always given. Where it is, it says once, few, many or a class for expanded clones.

TRBV9,TRBJ2-3,.,TRBD1,TGTGCCAGCAGCAAACCCCCAGGGGGCGGCACAGATACGCAGTATTTT,CASSKPPGGGTDTQYF
TRBV28,TRBJ1-3,.,.,TGTGCCAGCAGTCTCCAGGGCCCTGGAAACACCATATATTTT,CASSLQGPGNTIYF
TRBV19,TRBJ2-1,few,TRBD2,TGTGCCAGTAATGCCCAGCGGGATAGGAATGAGCAGTTCTTC,CASNAQRDRNEQFF
TRBV18,TRBJ2-5,.,TRBD1,TGTGCCAGCTCACCCCTGCAGGGGGCCGGAGAGACCCAGTACTTC,CASSPLQGAGETQYF
TRBV6-5,TRBJ1-2,.,.,TGTGCCACCCGGGGGGACTATGGCTACACCTTC,CATRGDYGYTF
TRBV5-1,TRBJ1-5,few,.,TGCGCCAGCAGCTTGGGGGGAGTGGATCAGCCCCAGCATTTT,CASSLGGVDQPQHF
TRBV3-1/TRBV3-2,TRBJ1-4,.,.,TGTGCCAGCAGCCGAGTAAATGAAAAACTGTTTTTT,CASSRVNEKLFF
TRBV18,TRBJ1-1,.,.,TGTGCCAGCTCACCTACGTACGGGGAAATGAACACTGAAGCTTTCTTT,CASSPTYGEMNTEAFF
TRBV6-5,TRBJ2-1,.,.,TGTGCCAGCGGACTTCCGGGACTCTCCTACAATGAGCAGTTCTTC,CASGLPGLSYNEQFF
TRBV2,TRBJ2-6,.,.,TGTGCCAGCAGGGCGGGCAACTGGGGCTCTGGGGCCAACGTCCTGACTTTC,CASRAGNWGSGANVLTF
TRBV5-1,TRBJ2-5,.,TRBD2,TGCGCCAGCAGGACCGGGGCCGGGAGGGAGACCCAGTACTTC,CASRTGAGRETQYF
TRBV7-9,TRBJ2-1,.,TRBD1,TGTGCCAGCAGCTGGGGACAGGGAGTAAATGAGCAGTTCTTC,CASSWGQGVNEQFF
TRBV5-6,TRBJ1-5,.,.,TGTGCCAGCAGCTTTCAGGGTCAGCACCAGCCCCAGCATTTT,CASSFQGQHQPQHF
TRBV5-1,TRBJ1-3,.,TRBD1,TGCGCCAGCAGCGTACAGGGGCCTGGAAACACCATATATTTT,CASSVQGPGNTIYF
TRBV5-6,TRBJ1-1,.,TRBD1,TGTGCCAGCAGAAAACAGGGGGCGGAAGTCGCTTTCTTT,CASRKQGAEVAFF
TRBV27,TRBJ2-1,.,.,TGTGCCAGCAGTTTATGGGACTCGGGCGATGAGCAGTTCTTC,CASSLWDSGDEQFF
TRBV25-1,TRBJ1-2,.,.,TGTGCCAGCCGAACTGGGGGGGAGTTCAGGGGCTACACCTTC,CASRTGGEFRGYTF
TRBV5-1,TRBJ1-1,.,.,TGCGCCAGCAGCGTCAGCCTTTCGGGGGCTGAAGCTTTCTTT,CASSVSLSGAEAFF
TRBV6-5,TRBJ1-2,.,TRBD1,TGTGCCACCCTAGCACTGGACAGGTCTGGCTACACCTTC,CATLALDRSGYTF
TRBV4-1,TRBJ1-3,.,TRBD1,TGCGCCAGCAGCCAAGGCCAGGGGGCAAGAAACACCATATATTTT,CASSQGQGARNTIYF
TRBV24-1,TRBJ1-2,.,.,TGTGCCACCAGTGACCCTGACGGGAAGCGCGGCTACACCTTC,CATSDPDGKRGYTF
TRBV6-5,TRBJ2-2,.,.,TGTGCCAGCAGTAAACAGGGCCGTGGCGGGGAGCTGTTTTTT,CASSKQGRGGELFF
TRBV18,TRBJ1-6,.,TRBD1,TGTGCCAGTTTGGGACAGAGAAATTCACCCCTCCACTTT,CASLGQRNSPLHF
TRBV5-1,TRBJ2-1,.,.,TGCGCCAGCAGCCCCGATGACTCGGCGGAGCAGTTCTTC,CASSPDDSAEQFF
TRBV28,TRBJ1-1,.,TRBD1,TGTGCCAGCAGATCAAGGACAGGGGCGAACACTGAAGCTTTCTTT,CASRSRTGANTEAFF
TRBV24-1,TRBJ2-1,.,.,TGTGCCACCTCAAGGGGTTATGAGCAGTTCTTC,CATSRGYEQFF
TRBV5-6,TRBJ1-6,.,.,TGTGCCAGCAGCCGACCGGACTGGGAATCACCCCTCCACTTT,CASSRPDWESPLHF
TRBV14,TRBJ1-1,few,.,TGTGCCAGCAGCCAGGCGGCTGAAGCTTTCTTT,CASSQAAEAFF
TRBV6-5,TRBJ2-5,.,TRBD1,TGTGCCAGCAGCCCGCGGACAGGGGAGGGGACCCAGTACTTC,CASSPRTGEGTQYF
TRBV29-1,TRBJ2-5,.,TRBD2,TGCAGCGGGGGGAGGGCGCGGGAGACCCAGTACTTC,CSGGRARETQYF
TRBV9,TRBJ1-3,.,.,TGTGCCAGCAGCTTTGGACAGCAGCACTCTGGAAACACCATATATTTT,CASSFGQQHSGNTIYF
TRBV2,TRBJ1-5,.,.,TGTGCCAGCAGTGTCGGTAGCAATCAGCCCCAGCATTTT,CASSVGSNQPQHF
TRBV4-1,TRBJ2-2,.,.,TGCGCCAGCAGCCAAGATTCCGGAGTCGTGGGGGAGCTGTTTTTT,CASSQDSGVVGELFF
TRBV11-3,TRBJ2-1,.,.,TGTGCCAGCAGCTTAGTTGCTAGCGCGTACAATGAGCAGTTCTTC,CASSLVASAYNEQFF
TRBV5-1,TRBJ2-3,.,.,TGCGCCAGCAGCTTGGCCCACCCGGGCACAGATACGCAGTATTTT,CASSLAHPGTDTQYF
TRBV7-9,TRBJ1-3,.,.,TGTGCCAGCAGCTTATCGACAGGTACCTCTGGAAACACCATATATTTT,CASSLSTGTSGNTIYF
TRBV30,TRBJ1-4,.,.,TGTGCCTGGAGTAACTCCCCAGGAACTAATGAAAAACTGTTTTTT,CAWSNSPGTNEKLFF
TRBV6-4,TRBJ1-1,.,.,TGTGCCAGCAGTGACGAAGGGGGAACTGAAGCTTTCTTT,CASSDEGGTEAFF
TRBV2,TRBJ2-2,.,.,TGTGCCAGCAGTGATGTAAGCACAGACACCGGGGAGCTGTTTTTT,CASSDVSTDTGELFF
TRBV11-2,TRBJ1-4,once,.,TGTGCCAGCAGCCCCGACAGGAATGAAAAACTGTTTTTT,CASSPDRNEKLFF
TRBV15,TRBJ1-3,.,.,TGTGCCACCAGCAGAGATCTTCAGGGGAACACCATATATTTT,CATSRDLQGNTIYF
TRBV29-1,TRBJ2-6,.,.,TGCAGCGTGGCCGGGACAAGTGGACCTGGGGCCAACGTCCTGACTTTC,CSVAGTSGPGANVLTF
TRBV10-1,TRBJ2-1,.,.,TGCGCCAGCAGTGAGGGCGCAGGTAGTCTTGAGCAGTTCTTC,CASSEGAGSLEQFF
TRBV7-9,TRBJ2-1,.,.,TGTGCCAGCAGCTTCTCTGGTGGAGGGATTGAGCAGTTCTTC,CASSFSGGGIEQFF
TRBV2,TRBJ1-5,.,.,TGTGCCAGCAGTGAAGCCAACAGGGTTAGCAATCAGCCCCAGCATTTT,CASSEANRVSNQPQHF
TRBV6-5,TRBJ1-2,.,TRBD1,TGTGCCAGCAGTCCCCGACAGGGATCTTATGGCTACACCTTC,CASSPRQGSYGYTF
TRBV2,TRBJ2-4,.,.,TGTGCCAGCAGTTCAAGAAGGGGGGGTCGTGCCAAAAACATTCAGTACTTC,CASSSRRGGRAKNIQYF
TRBV13,TRBJ1-6,.,TRBD1,TGTGCCAGCAGCTGGACAGGGTCGGGGCCTCAACGCCTCCACTTT,CASSWTGSGPQRLHF